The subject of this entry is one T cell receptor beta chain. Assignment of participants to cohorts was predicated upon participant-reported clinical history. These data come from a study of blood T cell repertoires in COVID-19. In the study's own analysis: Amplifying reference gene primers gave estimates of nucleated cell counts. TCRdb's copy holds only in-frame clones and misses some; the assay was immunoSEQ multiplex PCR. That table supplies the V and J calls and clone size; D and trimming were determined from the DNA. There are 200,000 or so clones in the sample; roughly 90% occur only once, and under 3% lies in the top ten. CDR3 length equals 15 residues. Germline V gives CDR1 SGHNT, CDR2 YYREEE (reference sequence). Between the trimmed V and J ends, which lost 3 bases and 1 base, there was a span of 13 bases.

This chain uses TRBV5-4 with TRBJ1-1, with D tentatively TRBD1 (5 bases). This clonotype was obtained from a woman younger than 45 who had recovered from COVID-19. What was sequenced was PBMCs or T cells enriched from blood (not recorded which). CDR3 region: CASSSWRGGNTEAFF. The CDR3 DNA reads TGTGCCAGCAGCTCATGGCGGGGCGGGAACACTGAAGCTTTCTTT.